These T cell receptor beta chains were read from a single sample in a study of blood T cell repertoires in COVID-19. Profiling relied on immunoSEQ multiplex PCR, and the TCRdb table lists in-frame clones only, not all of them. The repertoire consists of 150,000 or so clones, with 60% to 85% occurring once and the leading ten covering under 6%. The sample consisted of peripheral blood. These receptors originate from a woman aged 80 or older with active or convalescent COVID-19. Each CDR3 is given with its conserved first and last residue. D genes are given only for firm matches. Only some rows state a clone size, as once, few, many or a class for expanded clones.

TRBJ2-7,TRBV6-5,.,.,CASSYATDAYEQYF,TGTGCCAGCAGTTACGCAACAGATGCCTACGAGCAGTACTTC
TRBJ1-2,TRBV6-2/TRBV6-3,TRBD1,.,CASSGTGNYYGYTF,TGTGCCAGCAGTGGGACAGGGAATTACTATGGCTACACCTTC
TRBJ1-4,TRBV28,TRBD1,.,CASSLNQGALRNEKLFF,TGTGCCAGCAGTTTAAATCAGGGGGCTCTCCGAAATGAAAAACTGTTTTTT
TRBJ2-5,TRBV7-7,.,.,CASSVGLPGETQYF,TGTGCTAGCAGCGTGGGACTCCCGGGGGAGACCCAGTACTTC
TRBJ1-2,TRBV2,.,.,CASSLLANYGYTF,TGTGCCAGCAGCCTCCTAGCTAACTATGGCTACACCTTC
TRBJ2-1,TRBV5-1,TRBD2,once,CASSLVLADEQFF,TGCGCCAGCAGCTTGGTCCTAGCGGATGAGCAGTTCTTC
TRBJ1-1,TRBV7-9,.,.,CASSFGKERITEAFF,TGTGCCAGCAGCTTCGGAAAAGAGCGGATCACTGAAGCTTTCTTT
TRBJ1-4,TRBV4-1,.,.,CASSQGFQGFYEKLFF,TGCGCCAGCAGCCAAGGATTTCAGGGATTCTATGAAAAACTGTTTTTT
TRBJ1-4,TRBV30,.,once,CAWSSRRSNEKLFF,TGTGCCTGGAGTAGTAGGAGATCTAATGAAAAACTGTTTTTT
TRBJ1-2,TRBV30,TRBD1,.,CASSGGGRYGYTF,TGTGCCTCCTCTGGAGGGGGCCGGTATGGCTACACCTTC
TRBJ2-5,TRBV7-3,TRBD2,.,CASSPHHSGVETQYF,TGTGCCAGCAGCCCGCACCATAGCGGGGTGGAGACCCAGTACTTC
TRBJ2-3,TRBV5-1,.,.,CASGTSDTQYF,TGCGCCAGCGGCACCTCAGATACGCAGTATTTT
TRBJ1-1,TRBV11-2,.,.,CASSLGEATTEAFF,TGTGCCAGCAGCTTAGGAGAGGCGACCACTGAAGCTTTCTTT
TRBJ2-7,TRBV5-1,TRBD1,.,CASSLGTGRLVDEQYF,TGCGCCAGCAGCTTGGGGACAGGGCGTTTGGTCGACGAGCAGTACTTC
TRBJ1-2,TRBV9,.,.,CASSETAANYGYTF,TGTGCCAGCAGCGAGACTGCCGCTAACTATGGCTACACCTTC
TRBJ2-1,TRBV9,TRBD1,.,CASSSIQGQANQQFF,TGTGCCAGCAGCTCCATACAGGGACAGGCGAACCAGCAGTTCTTC
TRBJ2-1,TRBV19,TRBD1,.,CASSGRHSGTGERNEQFF,TGTGCCAGTAGTGGGCGGCACTCCGGGACAGGGGAACGGAATGAGCAGTTCTTC
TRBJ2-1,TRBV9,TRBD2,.,CASSPQIQAGYNEQFF,TGTGCCAGCAGCCCCCAAATTCAAGCGGGGTACAATGAGCAGTTCTTC
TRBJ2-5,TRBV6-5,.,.,CASSPGETQYF,TGTGCCAGCAGCCCGGGGGAGACCCAGTACTTC
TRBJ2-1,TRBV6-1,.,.,CASSEVSGSSYNEQFF,TGTGCCAGCAGTGAAGTATCCGGGAGCTCCTACAATGAGCAGTTCTTC
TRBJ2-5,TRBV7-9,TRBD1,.,CASSSRQGGQETQYF,TGTGCCAGCAGCTCCCGACAGGGCGGCCAAGAGACCCAGTACTTC
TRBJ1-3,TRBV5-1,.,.,CASSLAGAAGTGNTIYF,TGCGCCAGCAGCTTGGCAGGGGCGGCTGGGACTGGAAACACCATATATTTT
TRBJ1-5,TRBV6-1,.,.,CASSERQPEYSNQPQHF,TGTGCCAGCAGTGAACGACAGCCTGAATATAGCAATCAGCCCCAGCATTTT
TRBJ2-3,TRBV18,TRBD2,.,CASSSAGVTDTQYF,TGTGCCAGCTCCTCCGCGGGGGTCACAGATACGCAGTATTTT
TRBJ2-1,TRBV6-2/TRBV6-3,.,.,CASSRGGYEQFF,TGTGCCAGCAGTAGGGGGGGTTATGAGCAGTTCTTC
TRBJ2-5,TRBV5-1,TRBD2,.,CASSFGTSGGETQYF,TGCGCCAGCAGCTTTGGGACTAGCGGGGGGGAGACCCAGTACTTC
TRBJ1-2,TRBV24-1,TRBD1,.,CATSDRTGGEPNYGYTF,TGTGCCACCAGTGATCGGACAGGGGGGGAACCTAACTATGGCTACACCTTC
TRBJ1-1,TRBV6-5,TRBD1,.,CASSGDRAGGTEAFF,TGTGCCAGCTCCGGAGACAGGGCCGGTGGCACTGAAGCTTTCTTT
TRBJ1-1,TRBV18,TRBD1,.,CASSPRDRVAYTEAFF,TGTGCCAGCTCACCGCGCGACAGGGTAGCGTACACTGAAGCTTTCTTT
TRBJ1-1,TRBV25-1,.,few,CASSVTGMNTEAFF,TGTGCCAGCAGCGTTACAGGGATGAACACTGAAGCTTTCTTT
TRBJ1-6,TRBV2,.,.,CASSENMLGEDNSPLHF,TGTGCCAGCAGTGAAAATATGTTGGGGGAGGACAATTCACCCCTCCACTTT